What follows describes a single T cell receptor (beta chain). Antigen: not known. The sample is drawn from a study of early T cells in non-severe SARS-CoV-2 infection. Study information: The chains were unpaired, and the sequenced material was bulk RNA from unsorted whole blood. Study-wide points: VDJdb matches were skewed toward anti-spike CD8 T cell responses.

Individual cDNA molecules were tagged with unique molecular identifiers. TCRdb re-analysed the 5' RACE reads in MiXCR, keeping a single row per CDR3 protein. The sample lists about 69,000 distinct CDR3 sequences; approximately 9.5% were seen once. V was clipped by 0 bases and J by 3 bases, with 11 bases between them. Looked up from germline, CDR1 is MNHNY and CDR2 is SVGAGI (reference sequence). The CDR3 is 15 residues long. This receptor was identified in an adult who was a healthcare worker with PCR-confirmed SARS-CoV-2 infection or an uninfected control (not recorded which). Sequencing was carried out using whole blood. The rearrangement uses TRBV6-6 and TRBJ1-1; D remains ambiguous. The CDR3 loop reads CASSYSVPSYTEAFF. The DNA for the CDR3 is TGTGCCAGCAGTTACTCAGTACCTTCATACACTGAAGCTTTCTTT.